The 25 T cell receptor beta chains listed next were all sequenced from one sample in a study of CD8 T cells in ankylosing spondylitis. Whole-study findings and limits: Seemingly distinctive of ankylosing spondylitis blood was a TCR beta motif formed by eight highly homologous variants.

TCRdb itself ran the 5' RACE reads through MiXCR, one entry per CDR3 protein. The sample carries about 540,000 distinct CDR3 sequences, about 13% recorded once. No antigen is known for these receptors. Source material: blood, either unsorted or a sorted T cell fraction (not recorded which). Every receptor here comes from a male donor with ankylosing spondylitis.

This clonotype appeared a few times. The chain has TRBV27 and TRBJ2-7, with D tentatively TRBD1 (5 bases). Germline V gene lookup returns CDR1 MNHEY and CDR2 SMNVEV (reference sequence). V lost 0 bases and J 0 bases, leaving 9 bases between the germline ends. The CDR3 sequence is 15 residues long. The CDR3: CASSLSAGNSYEQYF. In DNA, the CDR3 is TGTGCCAGCAGTTTATCGGCAGGGAACTCCTACGAGCAGTACTTC.

This clonotype was picked up a small number of times. This chain uses TRBV3-1 with TRBJ2-1; D remains unclear. The CDR3 length is 13 residues. Looked up from germline, CDR1 is LGHDT and CDR2 is YNNKEL (reference sequence). Trimming left V 4 bases short and J 9 bases short, with 13 bases between. The CDR3 region is CASSRASAREQFF. In DNA form, the CDR3 reads TGTGCCAGCAGCCGGGCTAGTGCCCGTGAGCAGTTCTTC.

This chain joins TRBV20-1 and TRBJ1-3; 8 bases match TRBD1. The CDR3 is made up of 16 amino acids. Germline-derived CDR1 and CDR2 are DFQATT and SNEGSKA (reference sequence). V was pared by 4 bases and J by 3 bases, with 11 bases of the junction left unmatched. As DNA, the CDR3 is TGCAGTGCTATTACCCTTCAGGGGGCAGGTGGAAACACCATATATTTT. Protein: CSAITLQGAGGNTIYF.

Many counts were recorded for this clonotype. V usage is TRBV12-3 or TRBV12-4 and J usage is TRBJ2-2; 9 bases fit TRBD1. V was clipped by 3 bases and J by 5 bases; unmatched bases: 7. This CDR3 is built from 16 residues. In DNA form, the CDR3 reads TGTGCCAGCAGTTTTGGACAGGGGAGAGGAACCGGGGAGCTGTTTTTT. Protein sequence: CASSFGQGRGTGELFF.

This clonotype was counted between two and nine times. V gene TRBV5-1 combines with J gene TRBJ2-1; 7 positions match TRBD2. This CDR3 region has 15 residues. The trim removed 0 bases at V and 8 bases at J, leaving 8 bases unmatched. Germline CDR1 reads SGHRS; CDR2 reads YFSETQ. In DNA, the CDR3 is TGCGCCAGCAGCTTGGGCGGGAGTTCGGGCGATGAGCAGTTCTTC. Its translation: CASSLGGSSGDEQFF.

This clonotype has only a few counts. This chain links TRBV18 with TRBJ2-3; 8 bases are a match to TRBD2. V shed 5 bases and J 1 base; nucleotides not matched to a gene: 5. The germline V gene encodes CDR1 KGHSH and CDR2 LQKENI. The CDR3 loop spans 15 amino acids. DNA of the CDR3: TGTGCCAGCTCAGCCTTTAGCGGGGGCACAGATACGCAGTATTTT. It specifies CASSAFSGGTDTQYF.

This chain connects TRBV6-6 to TRBJ2-5, with D maybe TRBD1 (5 bases). There are 11 residues in the CDR3. Deletions cut 10 bases from V and 5 bases from J, with 11 bases between. In germline, CDR1 is MNHNY, CDR2 SVGAGI (reference sequence). The CDR3 protein is CATSKGETQYF. The CDR3 region has the DNA TGTGCCACCTCCAAGGGGGAGACCCAGTACTTC.

This clonotype was seen many times. The V call is TRBV12-3 or TRBV12-4, the J call TRBJ2-1, with D maybe TRBD2 (6 bases). The CDR3 loop spans 15 amino acids. Trimming took off 5 bases at V and 1 base at J, with 12 bases between the two ends. The DNA of the CDR3 is TGTGCCAGCAGTCCCCTAAGCGGGTCCTACAATGAGCAGTTCTTC. Its protein product is CASSPLSGSYNEQFF.

The chain recombines TRBV29-1 with TRBJ1-3; possible D gene TRBD1, 5 bases. This CDR3 has 14 residues. Looked up from germline, CDR1 is SQVTM and CDR2 is ANQGSEA. The ends were cut back, 1 base at V and 1 base at J, with 8 bases in the middle. CDR3 region: CSVEGSGSGNTIYF. The CDR3 DNA follows: TGCAGCGTTGAAGGGTCAGGGTCTGGAAACACCATATATTTT.

This clonotype has a handful of counts. J is TRBJ1-2 and V is TRBV10-3; D perhaps matches TRBD1 (6 bases). Per the germline V gene, CDR1 is ENHRY and CDR2 is SYGVKD. V lost 2 bases and J 3 bases, leaving 19 bases between the germline ends. This CDR3 is built from 17 residues. CDR3 in amino acids: CAISEGPGQPGDYGYTF. The CDR3 DNA reads as TGTGCCATCAGTGAGGGTCCTGGACAGCCCGGAGACTATGGCTACACCTTC.

This clonotype was picked up a small number of times. The J gene is TRBJ2-5, the V gene TRBV5-1; D is undetermined. This CDR3 spans 14 amino acids. V lost 2 bases to trimming and J lost 1 base, with 9 bases between them. Per germline, CDR1 SGHRS and CDR2 YFSETQ. In nucleotides, the CDR3 is TGCGCCAGCAGCTTCACAACGGCCCAAGAGACCCAGTACTTC. It translates to CASSFTTAQETQYF.

This clonotype showed up many times. V is TRBV12-3 or TRBV12-4 and J is TRBJ2-7, with D possibly being TRBD1 (5 bases). The V and J ends lost 7 bases and 5 bases respectively, with 9 bases between them. This CDR3 has 11 residues. The DNA for the CDR3 is TGTGCCAGCAATCTAGGGGACGAGCAGTACTTC. This encodes CASNLGDEQYF.

This clonotype was detected only a few times. This chain joins TRBV7-9 and TRBJ1-1, with D tentatively TRBD1 (6 bases). V lost 6 bases, J lost 7 bases, and 12 bases lay in between. Per germline, CDR1 SEHNR and CDR2 FQNEAQ (reference sequence). This CDR3 is built from 12 residues. DNA of the CDR3: TGTGCCAGCAGGTGGGGGCCCAGTGAAGCTTTCTTT. Protein sequence: CASRWGPSEAFF.

The rearrangement uses TRBV25-1 and TRBJ2-1; TRBD2 matches at 10 bases. V lost 1 base, J lost 0 bases, and 3 bases stayed unmatched. The CDR3 runs 17 residues. The germline CDR1 and CDR2 sequences are MGHDK and SYGVNS. The CDR3 nucleotides read TGTGCCAGCAGTGAATTGACTAGCGGGTACTCCTACAATGAGCAGTTCTTC. Translated: CASSELTSGYSYNEQFF.

This clonotype has ten or more counts. The CDR3 is CASSLRFSGANVLTF. CDR3 coding DNA: TGTGCCAGCAGCCTTCGGTTCTCTGGGGCCAACGTCCTGACTTTC. This chain joins TRBV5-4 and TRBJ2-6, with D unresolved. The V gene's germline CDR1 is SGHNT and CDR2 YYREEE (reference sequence). Trimming stripped 4 bases from V and 0 bases from J, with 8 bases between. The CDR3 consists of 15 residues.

The chain is built from TRBV3-1 and TRBJ1-3; no definite D call. Per the germline V gene, CDR1 is LGHDT and CDR2 is YNNKEL (reference sequence). Trimming left V 4 bases short and J 0 bases short, with 10 bases between. This CDR3 contains 15 residues. CDR3 in DNA: TGTGCCAGCAGCCTTCCCTTAGACTCTGGAAACACCATATATTTT. It specifies CASSLPLDSGNTIYF.

This clonotype was seen only a few times. The chain couples TRBV20-1 to TRBJ2-1; 9 bases are a match to TRBD2. Germline-derived CDR1 and CDR2 are DFQATT and SNEGSKA (reference sequence). The J segment lost 1 base and the V segment lost 6 bases, leaving 7 bases of the junction unmatched. This CDR3 region has 15 residues. The CDR3 protein is CSALRTSASYNEQFF. CDR3 coding DNA: TGCAGTGCCCTGAGGACTAGCGCTTCCTACAATGAGCAGTTCTTC.

The V gene is TRBV20-1, the J gene TRBJ2-1, with D uncertain. The germline CDR1 and CDR2 sequences are DFQATT and SNEGSKA (reference sequence). V lost 6 bases and J 6 bases, leaving 15 bases between the germline ends. The CDR3 consists of 13 residues. CDR3 DNA sequence: TGCAGTGCCCCTCCGGGCGGATCCAATGAGCAGTTCTTC. Protein: CSAPPGGSNEQFF.

This clonotype came up a few times. The chain uses TRBV5-1 and TRBJ1-2, with TRBD1 matching 7 bases. V shed 0 bases, J shed 6 bases, and the junction held 5 bases outside the gene matches. The CDR3 is made up of 14 amino acids. CDR1 is SGHRS and CDR2 is YFSETQ in the germline V gene. CDR3 sequence (DNA): TGCGCCAGCAGCTTGGAGGGGGCGGTTGATGGCTACACCTTC. It is translated as CASSLEGAVDGYTF.

This clonotype turned up a few times. V is TRBV11-2 and J is TRBJ1-4, with D tentatively TRBD1 (6 bases). The germline gives CDR1 SGHAT, CDR2 FQNNGV. This CDR3 is 15 amino acids long. V was shortened by 3 bases and J by 3 bases, with 11 bases between the two germline ends. The CDR3 DNA sequence: TGTGCCAGCAGCTTCCCCGCAGGGGCTAATGAAAAACTGTTTTTT. The encoded protein is CASSFPAGANEKLFF.

This clonotype was counted between two and nine times. The rearrangement uses TRBV13 and TRBJ2-5, with D tentatively TRBD1 or TRBD2 (6 bases each). This CDR3 is 14 amino acids long. Trimming took off 2 bases at V and 5 bases at J, with 12 bases between the two ends. Germline CDR1 reads PRHDT; CDR2 reads FYEKMQ (reference sequence). The CDR3 DNA follows: TGTGCCAGCAGCTTAAAAGGAGGGGGGGAGACCCAGTACTTC. Translation gives CASSLKGGGETQYF.

This clonotype has a handful of counts. J is TRBJ2-3 and V is TRBV18; D gene ambiguous. Trimming shortened V by 1 base and J by 2 bases, and 7 bases separated the two germline ends. Per the germline V gene, CDR1 is KGHSH and CDR2 is LQKENI. The CDR3 is 14 residues long. This CDR3 reads CASSPRQYTDTQYF. In DNA form, the CDR3 reads TGTGCCAGCTCACCACGGCAGTACACAGATACGCAGTATTTT.

The chain uses TRBV13 and TRBJ2-5; D is ambiguous. The V gene's germline CDR1 is PRHDT and CDR2 FYEKMQ (reference sequence). CDR3 length equals 13 residues. V gave up 4 bases and J gave up 5 bases, with 11 bases separating them. The CDR3 DNA is TGTGCCAGCAGCTGGCCCTCGGAGGAGACCCAGTACTTC. It yields the protein CASSWPSEETQYF.

This clonotype was observed a handful of times. The chain has TRBV7-9 and TRBJ2-4; 11 nucleotides align to TRBD2. The CDR3 has 16 residues. Germline assignment: CDR1 SEHNR and CDR2 FQNEAQ (reference sequence). The trim removed 4 bases at V and 6 bases at J, leaving 8 bases unmatched. This chain's CDR3 is CASSSRLAGLGNIQYF. The DNA for the CDR3 is TGTGCCAGCAGCTCCCGACTAGCGGGGTTAGGAAACATTCAGTACTTC.

This clonotype was counted only a few times. The chain uses TRBV7-6 and TRBJ1-2; perhaps TRBD1 as D (5 bases). Germline values: CDR1 SGHVS, CDR2 FNYEAQ. V lost 5 bases to trimming and J lost 5 bases, with 15 bases between them. The CDR3 is made up of 14 amino acids. The CDR3 protein is CASSPGHNGYGYTF. The CDR3 coding sequence is TGTGCCAGCAGCCCTGGACACAATGGGTATGGCTACACCTTC.